This paragraph covers one T cell receptor (beta chain) sequence. The repertoire was sequenced with immunoSEQ multiplex PCR; TCRdb's copy has only in-frame clones and lacks some. The sample holds hundreds of thousands of clones; around 90% are singletons and the top ten take less than 3.5%. Germline V gene sequence: CDR1 SGHTA, CDR2 FQGNSA. The CDR3 covers 15 residues. V was clipped by 0 bases and J by 8 bases, with 16 bases between them. The sample is drawn from a study of blood T cell repertoires in COVID-19. V and J are TRBV7-2 and TRBJ1-2; the D is unclear. The sequencing input was peripheral blood. This clonotype was obtained from a woman younger than 35 who had recovered from COVID-19. CDR3 sequence reads: CASSLAPHSSYGYTF. DNA for the CDR3: TGTGCCAGCAGCTTAGCGCCTCACAGTTCGTACGGCTACACCTTC.